These 20 T cell receptor beta chains were sequenced from one sample in a study of T cell responses to AZD1222 COVID-19 vaccine. The assay was immunoSEQ multiplex PCR, and TCRdb's table has in-frame clones only and misses some. This sample has some 140,000 clones; 80% to 90% occur once, and the top ten carry 4.5% to 6.5%. Material: peripheral blood, obtained on day 0 of AZD1222 vaccination. The receptors were gathered from an adult in good health.

The CDR3 reads CASSPGLAGGPRNTGELFF. CDR3 bases: TGTGCCAGCAGCCCCGGACTAGCGGGAGGGCCTCGGAACACCGGGGAGCTGTTTTTT. The rearrangement uses TRBV13 and TRBJ2-2; 15 nucleotides align to TRBD2. The V gene end was trimmed by 5 bases and the J gene end by 1 base; junction bases not matched to a gene: 8. Germline values: CDR1 PRHDT, CDR2 FYEKMQ (reference sequence). CDR3 length: 19 amino acids.

The chain recombines TRBV7-3 with TRBJ1-2; tentative D call: TRBD1 (5 bases). The V gene's germline CDR1 is SGHTA and CDR2 FQGTGA. This CDR3 is 15 amino acids long. V lost 0 bases, J lost 8 bases, and 16 bases lay in between. Here the CDR3 DNA reads TGTGCCAGCAGCTTAACCGGGACCGGGGACGGGGGCTACACCTTC. Protein sequence: CASSLTGTGDGGYTF. The full variable domain, in which reference TRBV7-3 and TRBJ1-2 provide the parts outside the CDR3, is GAGVSQTPSNKVTEKGKYVELRCDPISGHTALYWYRQSLGQGPEFLIYFQGTGAADDSGLPNDRFFAVRPEGSVSTLKIQRTERGDSAVYLCASSLTGTGDGGYTFGSGTRLTVV.

The chain joins TRBV19 to TRBJ2-3; the match to TRBD2 covers 10 bases. There are 13 residues in the CDR3. The germline V gene encodes CDR1 LNHDA and CDR2 SQIVND (reference sequence). V lost 6 bases to trimming and J lost 7 bases; unmatched junction nucleotides: 4. CDR3 nucleotides: TGTGCCAGTAGAGGGACTAGCGTAAATACGCAGTATTTT. It codes for CASRGTSVNTQYF.

V gene TRBV9 combines with J gene TRBJ1-5; 8 nucleotides line up with TRBD1. The trim removed 4 bases at V and 7 bases at J, leaving 4 bases unmatched. The V gene's germline CDR1 is SGDLS and CDR2 YYNGEE. The CDR3 has 13 residues. CDR3 protein: CASSLGQGQPQHF. CDR3 sequence (DNA): TGTGCCAGCAGCCTAGGACAGGGCCAGCCCCAGCATTTT.

The rearrangement uses TRBV6-5 and TRBJ2-1; perhaps TRBD2 as D (5 bases). Germline V gene sequence: CDR1 MNHEY, CDR2 SVGAGI. CDR3 size: 15 residues. V was pared by 6 bases and J by 7 bases, with 19 bases between. Written as DNA, the CDR3 is TGTGCCAGCAGCCCCGGGGTCCCGGTCCGTAATGAGCAGTTCTTC. It specifies CASSPGVPVRNEQFF.

This chain connects TRBV5-5 to TRBJ2-7; D is unresolved. CDR3 length equals 13 residues. Per germline, CDR1 SGHKS and CDR2 YYEKEE (reference sequence). V was cut by 0 bases and J by 2 bases, with 6 bases left in between. The CDR3 loop reads CASSLDNPYEQYF. Here the CDR3 DNA reads TGTGCCAGCAGCTTGGACAACCCCTACGAGCAGTACTTC.

This clone came up once. The J gene is TRBJ1-1, the V gene TRBV19; 7 nucleotides agree with TRBD1. The CDR3 extends over 14 amino acids. V lost 5 bases to trimming and J lost 0 bases; unmatched junction nucleotides: 3. Germline CDR1 LNHDA, CDR2 SQIVND (reference sequence). The CDR3 protein is CASSLDRVNTEAFF. CDR3 nucleotide sequence: TGTGCCAGTAGTCTTGACAGGGTGAACACTGAAGCTTTCTTT.

This sequence joins TRBV5-6 and TRBJ1-3; D unclear. In germline, CDR1 is SGHDT, CDR2 YYEEEE. V lost 4 bases and J 2 bases, leaving 13 bases between the germline ends. The CDR3 totals 15 residues. The chain's CDR3 is CASSGPWGTGNTIYF. Written as DNA, the CDR3 is TGTGCCAGCAGCGGACCATGGGGAACTGGAAACACCATATATTTT.

The chain employs TRBV5-5 and TRBJ1-2; D gene uncertain. The germline gives CDR1 SGHKS, CDR2 YYEKEE (reference sequence). With 0 bases removed from V and 6 bases from J, the gap between germline ends came to 9 bases. The CDR3 length is 13 residues. CDR3: CASSLGGMNGYTF. CDR3 bases: TGTGCCAGCAGCTTGGGGGGAATGAATGGCTACACCTTC.

This chain links TRBV28 with TRBJ1-1, with TRBD1 as a possible D gene (5 bases). This CDR3 spans 13 amino acids. The V gene lost 3 bases and the J gene lost 7 bases, with 12 bases spanning the gap. Germline lookup yields CDR1 MDHEN and CDR2 SYDVKM. CDR3 in amino acids: CASSLMGGSEAFF. The CDR3 DNA reads as TGTGCCAGCAGTTTGATGGGGGGAAGTGAAGCTTTCTTT.

The V and J genes are TRBV5-6 and TRBJ1-1; 7 positions agree with TRBD1. The CDR3 runs to 15 residues. CDR1 is SGHDT, CDR2 YYEEEE, per germline. J was trimmed by 4 bases and V by 2 bases; bases with no gene match: 8. The CDR3, as DNA: TGTGCCAGCAGCTTAGGACAGGCGGGACTCACTGAAGCTTTCTTT. Its protein product is CASSLGQAGLTEAFF.

The J gene is TRBJ1-1, the V gene TRBV28, with D uncertain. V was trimmed by 5 bases and J by 1 base, leaving 14 bases between them. The CDR3 is made up of 15 amino acids. In germline, CDR1 is MDHEN, CDR2 SYDVKM. CDR3 sequence (DNA): TGTGCCAGCAGTCGGGGAGGGATGAGGAACACTGAAGCTTTCTTT. Its protein is CASSRGGMRNTEAFF.

A note on this clone: One junction end disagrees with the germline gene, perhaps due to a read error. The chain is built from TRBV9 and TRBJ1-3; 7 bases line up with TRBD1. The CDR3 consists of 17 residues. Germline-derived CDR1 and CDR2 are SGDLS and YYNGEE. The CDR3 DNA follows: TGTGCCAGCAGCGTAGCTTCGACAGGGAGCTCTGGAAACATCATATATTTT. Amino acid sequence: CASSVASTGSSGNIIYF.

This clone was counted a single time. The CDR3 protein is CASSPKGGRHGYTF. The DNA for the CDR3 is TGTGCCAGCAGCCCTAAAGGGGGACGACATGGCTACACCTTC. This chain links TRBV27 with TRBJ1-2, with D perhaps TRBD1 (6 bases). The germline CDR1 and CDR2 sequences are MNHEY and SMNVEV (reference sequence). V gave up 6 bases and J gave up 6 bases, with 17 bases separating them. The CDR3 consists of 14 residues.

The rearrangement joins TRBV6-5 to TRBJ2-3; TRBD1 might be the D (6 bases). Germline CDR1 and CDR2: MNHEY and SVGAGI. Trimming pared 8 bases from V and 6 bases from J, leaving 18 bases between. The CDR3 consists of 14 residues. The CDR3 reads CASQATGYVDTQYF. The CDR3 DNA reads TGTGCCAGCCAGGCCACAGGGTACGTGGATACGCAGTATTTT.

V gene TRBV5-1 combines with J gene TRBJ2-7; no firm D call. Trimming removed 0 bases at V and 3 bases at J, with 7 bases between. Germline CDR1 is SGHRS and CDR2 is YFSETQ. This CDR3 spans 13 amino acids. The CDR3 DNA follows: TGCGCCAGCAGCTTGGGACTTTTCTACGAGCAGTACTTC. Translated, it gives CASSLGLFYEQYF.

The DNA of the CDR3 is TGTGCCAGCAGCCCGGACAGGGAATACACTGAAGCTTTCTTT. This translates into CASSPDREYTEAFF. The chain couples TRBV28 to TRBJ1-1; 8 positions match TRBD1. V gave up 6 bases and J gave up 3 bases; unmatched junction bases: 6. The CDR3 covers 14 residues. Germline V lookup: CDR1 MDHEN, CDR2 SYDVKM.

This sequence joins TRBV13 and TRBJ1-1; the D is unclear. The CDR3 is made up of 13 amino acids. The germline V and J ends were trimmed by 7 bases and 2 bases, with 11 bases remaining between them. Germline CDR1 reads PRHDT; CDR2 reads FYEKMQ (reference sequence). CDR3 loop: CASKRVGNTEAFF. CDR3 in DNA: TGTGCCAGCAAACGCGTGGGCAACACTGAAGCTTTCTTT.

The rearrangement joins TRBV30 to TRBJ1-1; D remains ambiguous. CDR1 GTSNPN and CDR2 SVGIG come from the germline V gene (reference sequence). This CDR3 is 13 amino acids long. Trimming removed 1 base at V and 1 base at J, with 7 bases between. This CDR3 reads CAWSGERNTEAFF. In DNA form, the CDR3 reads TGTGCCTGGAGTGGTGAAAGGAACACTGAAGCTTTCTTT.

J is TRBJ1-2 and V is TRBV27; D remains unclear. The CDR3 runs 15 residues. V lost 2 bases, J lost 5 bases, and 15 bases lay in between. The germline gives CDR1 MNHEY, CDR2 SMNVEV (reference sequence). This CDR3 reads CASSLNPGGQYGYTF. CDR3 sequence (DNA): TGTGCCAGCAGTTTAAATCCCGGAGGCCAGTATGGCTACACCTTC.